This TCR beta chain comes out of a study of blood T cell repertoires in COVID-19 (dated by TCRdb to about 2020). Notes on the research overall: Collaborator samples came from the United States, Italy and Spain and covered acute and convalescent phases of COVID-19. Deeply sampled blood TCRbeta repertoires from subjects exposed to, actively infected with, or recovered from COVID-19 were included in the dataset. Where HLA class I and class II types were available, the types were taken from metadata supplied by the sample provider, not from assay-based typing. Samples were obtained from the ongoing ImmuneRACE study (first 160 participants) and from about 1,300 subjects provided by 6 global collaborators. The prospective study material was composed of cDNA or gDNA derived from T cells, B-cell-depleted T cells, or PBMCs. The repertoires were released in a freely available public database intended as a resource for research on the immune response to SARS-CoV-2. The sample metadata nearly always contained a de-identified subject ID, COVID-19 status, age in years and sex. What the work shows at the level of the full study, not this receptor alone: Clinical and demographic metadata were provided uncurated, with the amount varying by source and participant.

Collaborating institutions collected whole blood in K2EDTA tubes following their own protocols. For TCRbeta analysis, collaborators shipped samples in one of three forms: frozen whole blood, isolated PBMCs, or DNA extracted from either of those sample types. TCRbeta CDR3 regions were amplified from genomic DNA by means of the immunoSEQ Assay, a bias-controlled multiplex PCR. On the study's bioinformatics: Within the assay, amplification of reference gene primers was used to estimate how many nucleated cells each sample contained. To quantify the absolute abundance of each unique TCRbeta CDR3 rearrangement, sequence reads were collapsed and filtered. For each sample, productive Simpson clonality was calculated by taking the square root of Simpson's diversity index across productive rearrangements. TCRdb took this table from immuneACCESS and kept in-frame rearrangements with V and J called. Such tables lack part of the clones; where checked against another copy, unresolved V genes explain under half of the gap, and the rest is unexplained. V, J and clone size derive from that table, while D and trimming were established from the DNA sequence. The sample yields roughly 250,000 clones; over 70% were counted once. The ten largest clones capture roughly 8.6% of the sample.

The CDR3 starts with the cysteine, ends with the phenylalanine, and has 14 residues. Kept here is only the CDR3 DNA, which spans 42 bases and is read in frame from base 1. The CDR1 and CDR2 encoded by the germline V gene are MDHEN and SYDVKM. The junction shows trimming of 7 bases on V and 4 bases on J, plus 16 bases between the germline ends. Notes on this clone: The antigen it binds to is not known. No base quality information exists; no much larger clone differs at one position.

The clonotype was recovered from a human donor in a cohort sampled during active COVID-19. The V gene is TRBV28 and the J gene is TRBJ2-5, and the D gene may be TRBD1, 6 bases matching. The sample comprised peripheral blood. The nucleotides are TGTGCCAGCAATTCCCCGGACAGACTAGAGACCCAGTACTTC. Its translation is CASNSPDRLETQYF.